These T cell receptor beta chains were read from a single sample in a study of Graves' ophthalmopathy and Graves' hyperthyroidism. TCRdb reprocessed the multiplex PCR reads with MiXCR, giving one entry per CDR3 protein. The sample shows 650,000 to 900,000 distinct CDR3 sequences, around 40% of them seen only once. Material for sequencing was peripheral blood. Receptor source: an adult man with Graves' ophthalmopathy. Both conserved end residues are part of each CDR3. The D gene is left open where the match is weak. A row's size may be missing; if present it is once, few, many or a size class.

>16|TRBJ2-2|TRBD2|.|TRBV25-1
TGTGCCAGCAGCCAAGTAGGACTAGCGAGCACCGGGGAGCTGTTTTTT
CASSQVGLASTGELFF
>13|TRBJ1-6|.|many|TRBV6-4
TGTGCCAGCAGTGACTCGACAAATTCACCCCTCCACTTT
CASSDSTNSPLHF
>15|TRBJ2-5|TRBD2|.|TRBV25-1
TGTGCCAGCAGTGGACTAGCGGGAGCTCTGGAGACCCAGTACTTC
CASSGLAGALETQYF
>14|TRBJ1-2|.|few|TRBV20-1
TGCAGTGCTAGGCTGGACACTTCTAACTATGGCTACACCTTC
CSARLDTSNYGYTF
>14|TRBJ1-2|.|.|TRBV15
TGTGCCACCAGCAGAGATCTTAGTTCTCGGGGCTACACCTTC
CATSRDLSSRGYTF
>14|TRBJ1-2|.|.|TRBV29-1
TGCAGCGTTGAGAATGGGTACTACCAAGCTGGCTACACCTTC
CSVENGYYQAGYTF
>14|TRBJ2-7|TRBD2|.|TRBV29-1
TGCAGCGTTACGACGGCTAGCGGGATGGGAGAGCAGTACTTC
CSVTTASGMGEQYF
>18|TRBJ2-2|.|few|TRBV13
TGTGCCAGCAGCTTTGAAACAGTTTCGGGACGTAACACCGGGGAGCTGTTTTTT
CASSFETVSGRNTGELFF
>14|TRBJ1-5|TRBD1|once|TRBV24-1
TGTGCTAGAGGCTCAGGGGGCGCGGGTCAGCCCCAGCATTTT
CARGSGGAGQPQHF
>15|TRBJ1-1|TRBD1|many|TRBV10-2
TGCGCCAGCAGACACACGACAGGGGCGAACACTGAAGCTTTCTTT
CASRHTTGANTEAFF
>13|TRBJ1-5|.|many|TRBV24-1
TGTGCCAGCAGTGCCTGGGGCCACAAACCCCAGCATTTT
CASSAWGHKPQHF
>13|TRBJ1-5|.|many|TRBV10-3
TGTGCCATCAGGGGGGAAGGGAATCAGCCCCAGCATTTT
CAIRGEGNQPQHF
>13|TRBJ1-1|.|few|TRBV19
TGTGCCAGTAGTTCGAACACGAACACTGAAGCTTTCTTT
CASSSNTNTEAFF
>17|TRBJ2-6|.|.|TRBV20-1
TGCAGTGCTTTTTCGCCGGGACACCCAACTGGGGCCAACGTCCTGACTTTC
CSAFSPGHPTGANVLTF
>16|TRBJ1-1|.|.|TRBV25-1
TGTGCCAGCAGTGGTTACTCGCGGGACCATAACACTGAAGCTTTCTTT
CASSGYSRDHNTEAFF
>15|TRBJ1-2|TRBD1|.|TRBV6-1
TGTGCCAGCAGCGATGGTCGGGACAGGGTTCCTGGCTACACCTTC
CASSDGRDRVPGYTF
>13|TRBJ2-7|.|.|TRBV24-1
TGTGCCACCAGTAGCCGGGACGACTACGAGCAGTACTTC
CATSSRDDYEQYF
>13|TRBJ2-7|.|.|TRBV9
TGTGCCAGCAGCGTAGCTACAGGGTTCGAGCAGTACTTC
CASSVATGFEQYF
>19|TRBJ1-6|.|.|TRBV10-3
TGTGCCAGCAGGGCGGCGGGACAATACAACAATCGGTATAATTCACCCCTCCACTTT
CASRAAGQYNNRYNSPLHF
>17|TRBJ2-7|TRBD2|few|TRBV10-3
TGTGCCATCAGTGAGTCTCACCCGGGACTAGCAATCTACGAGCAGTACTTC
CAISESHPGLAIYEQYF
>16|TRBJ2-7|.|.|TRBV7-9
TGTGCCAGCAGCCAAGATGGAACAGGGAGCTCCTACGAGCAGTACTTC
CASSQDGTGSSYEQYF
>12|TRBJ2-7|TRBD1|many|TRBV24-1
TGTGCCACCAGTGAGACAGGGGCCGAGCAGTACTTC
CATSETGAEQYF
>16|TRBJ2-6|.|many|TRBV4-3
TGCGCCAGCAGCCGGAAGACGGGCTCTGGGGCCAACGTCCTGACTTTC
CASSRKTGSGANVLTF
>14|TRBJ2-5|.|many|TRBV29-1
TGCAGCGTCCACGAGGGGCGGATCCAAGAGACCCAGTACTTC
CSVHEGRIQETQYF
>13|TRBJ2-5|.|many|TRBV10-3
TGTGCCATCAGTGATCCCCTGAAAGAGACCCAGTACTTC
CAISDPLKETQYF
>15|TRBJ2-2|.|once|TRBV20-1
TGCAGTGCTAGAATTGGATTGGCGAACACCGGGGAGCTGTTTTTT
CSARIGLANTGELFF
>15|TRBJ1-6|.|.|TRBV29-1
TGCAGCGTTGACCTCCCGGTCGGTAGTAATTCATCCCTCCACTTT
CSVDLPVGSNSSLHF
>11|TRBJ2-7|.|few|TRBV20-1
TGCAGTGCTAGTCGTCACTACGAGCAGTACTTC
CSASRHYEQYF
>14|TRBJ2-7|.|many|TRBV7-2
TGTGCCAGCAGCCTGCAACAAAGGGGTTACGAGCAGTACTTC
CASSLQQRGYEQYF
>14|TRBJ1-5|TRBD1|few|TRBV4-2
TGTGCCAGCAGCCAAACGACAGGGGGACAGCCCCAGCATTTT
CASSQTTGGQPQHF
>13|TRBJ2-7|.|few|TRBV7-8
TGTGCCAGCAGCTTAGGAGTCGGGTTTGAGCAGTACTTC
CASSLGVGFEQYF
>14|TRBJ2-7|TRBD2|.|TRBV10-3
TGTGCCATCGGGAAGACTAGCGGGGCCAAAGAGCAGTACTTC
CAIGKTSGAKEQYF
>17|TRBJ1-2|TRBD1|many|TRBV7-9
TGTGCCAGCAGCTTAGGTACAGGACAGGGTGGTGACTATGGCTACACCTTC
CASSLGTGQGGDYGYTF
>15|TRBJ2-5|TRBD2|many|TRBV15
TGTGCCACCAGCAGGGGGACTAGAACAGGGGAGACCCAGTACTTC
CATSRGTRTGETQYF
>13|TRBJ1-6|.|.|TRBV2
TGTGCTAGCCCGCCCGGGACCAACTCACCCCTCCACTTT
CASPPGTNSPLHF
>15|TRBJ1-4|.|few|TRBV10-3
TGTGCCATCAGTGAGACTGACCGACCTAATGAAAAACTGTTTTTT
CAISETDRPNEKLFF
>12|TRBJ1-2|.|few|TRBV19
TGTGCCAGTAGTCGGGGTCCCGCTGGCTACACCTTC
CASSRGPAGYTF
>13|TRBJ2-5|TRBD1|once|TRBV25-1
TGTGCCAGCAGGATGGACAGGGGGGAGACCCAGTACTTC
CASRMDRGETQYF
>12|TRBJ2-5|.|.|TRBV5-1
TGCGCCAGCAGCACGGGAATAGAGACCCAGTACTTC
CASSTGIETQYF
>16|TRBJ2-6|.|.|TRBV7-9
TGTGCCAGCAGCCAAGAGGGATCCCTCGAGGCCAACGTCCTGACTTTC
CASSQEGSLEANVLTF
>14|TRBJ1-1|TRBD1|many|TRBV7-9
TGTGCCAGCGAGCAGGGGGGATCGAACACTGAAGCTTTCTTT
CASEQGGSNTEAFF
>14|TRBJ1-2|TRBD1|few|TRBV25-1
TGTGCCAGCAGTTTGCTGGGACAGGACTATGGCTACACCTTC
CASSLLGQDYGYTF
>14|TRBJ1-6|TRBD1|many|TRBV10-3
TGTGCCAGCAGGGAGGGACAGGGGTATTCACCCCTCCACTTT
CASREGQGYSPLHF
>15|TRBJ2-5|.|.|TRBV2
TGTGCCAGCAGTTCGGACCTCGGGGGATACGAGACCCAGTACTTC
CASSSDLGGYETQYF
>13|TRBJ2-7|.|.|TRBV7-9
TGTACCAGCAGCCTAGAGAGGGGGGACGAGCAGTACTTC
CTSSLERGDEQYF
>16|TRBJ2-7|TRBD2|.|TRBV7-2
TGCGCCAGCAGCTGGACTAGCGGGATAACCTCCTACGAGCAGTACTTC
CASSWTSGITSYEQYF
>16|TRBJ2-3|TRBD2|.|TRBV10-1
TGTGCCATCAGTGAAAGGGCTAGCGGCGCCTCAGATACGCAGTATTTT
CAISERASGASDTQYF
>14|TRBJ1-1|.|.|TRBV12-5
TGTGCTAGTGGTGACGACAGCGGAGAAACTGAAGCTTTCTTT
CASGDDSGETEAFF
>13|TRBJ1-1|TRBD1|many|TRBV10-2
TGCGCCACTTCGGGACAGACGGTGACTGAAGCTTTCTTT
CATSGQTVTEAFF
>14|TRBJ1-5|TRBD1|many|TRBV7-9
TGTGCCAGCAGCTCGACAGGGTACAATCAGCCCCAGCATTTT
CASSSTGYNQPQHF
>15|TRBJ1-5|.|.|TRBV19
TGTGCCAGTAGTATAGATCCTGAGGGTATTCAGCCCCAGCATTTT
CASSIDPEGIQPQHF
>17|TRBJ1-4|TRBD1|.|TRBV11-2
TGTGCCAGCAGCTCCACCTGGACAGGGACATCAGGGGGGACACTGTTTTTT
CASSSTWTGTSGGTLFF
>14|TRBJ2-7|TRBD2|.|TRBV20-1
TGCAGTGCTAGATTTAGCGGGAGCTCCTACGAGCAGTACTTC
CSARFSGSSYEQYF
>16|TRBJ1-5|TRBD1|.|TRBV19
TGTGCCAGTAGTACACCGGGACAGGGGAACGATCAGCCCCAGCATTTT
CASSTPGQGNDQPQHF
>14|TRBJ1-2|TRBD1|once|TRBV25-1
TGTGCCAGCAGACCTAGGGGGACAGCCTATGGCTACACCTTC
CASRPRGTAYGYTF